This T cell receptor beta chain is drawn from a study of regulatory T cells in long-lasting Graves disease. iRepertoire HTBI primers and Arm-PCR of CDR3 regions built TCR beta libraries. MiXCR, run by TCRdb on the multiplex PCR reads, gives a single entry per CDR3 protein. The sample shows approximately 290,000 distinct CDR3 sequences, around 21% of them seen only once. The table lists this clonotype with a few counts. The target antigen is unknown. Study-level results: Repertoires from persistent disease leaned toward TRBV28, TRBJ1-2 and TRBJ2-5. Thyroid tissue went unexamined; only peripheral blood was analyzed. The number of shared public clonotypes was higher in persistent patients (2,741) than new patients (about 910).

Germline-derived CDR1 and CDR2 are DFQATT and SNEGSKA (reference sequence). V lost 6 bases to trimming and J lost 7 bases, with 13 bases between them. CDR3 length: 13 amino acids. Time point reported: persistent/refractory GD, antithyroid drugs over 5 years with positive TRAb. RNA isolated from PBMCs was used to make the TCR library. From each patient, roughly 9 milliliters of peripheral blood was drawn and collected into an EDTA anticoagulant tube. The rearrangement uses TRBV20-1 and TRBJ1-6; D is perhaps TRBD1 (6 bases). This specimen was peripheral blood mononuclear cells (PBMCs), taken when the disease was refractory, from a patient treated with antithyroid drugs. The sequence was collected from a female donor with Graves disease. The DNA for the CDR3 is TGCAGTGCGTCCAACAGGGAGAATTCACCCCTCCACTTT. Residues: CSASNRENSPLHF.